The next 5 T cell receptor beta chains were all read from a single sample in a study of blood T cell repertoires in COVID-19. Some clones are missing from TCRdb's copy, which holds only in-frame ones; the method was immunoSEQ multiplex PCR. The top ten hold roughly 17% of the sample, which has 150,000 to 200,000 clones, around 80% seen once. Input material: PBMCs or T cells enriched from blood (not recorded which). The origin of the receptors is a woman in her forties or fifties with acute COVID-19.

This clone was counted once. The rearrangement uses TRBV9 and TRBJ1-2, with 8 bases matching TRBD1. This CDR3 is 16 amino acids long. V trimming: 0 bases; J trimming: 3 bases; junction bases outside the gene matches: 7. Germline lookup yields CDR1 SGDLS and CDR2 YYNGEE. The CDR3 protein is CASSVAQGVPDYGYTF. Here the CDR3 DNA reads TGTGCCAGCAGCGTAGCACAGGGGGTCCCTGACTATGGCTACACCTTC.

On this clone: Here the CDR3 omits its conserved ending phenylalanine or tryptophan, so a read error is the likely source. No DNA is shown, since the ends of the CDR3 on it are uncertain; the CDR3 is the one TCRdb lists. The V and J genes are TRBV21-1 and TRBJ1-2; the table's TRBD1 call for D was not verified on the DNA. TRBV21-1 is reported as a pseudogene. The CDR3 region is 10 residues in length, termini included. CDR3 region: CASIKGWLLA.

This chain joins TRBV7-8 and TRBJ1-2, with no clear D. The V gene's germline CDR1 is SGHVS and CDR2 FQNEAQ. The CDR3 is 15 amino acids. V shed 1 base and J shed 0 bases, with 9 bases lying between them. Here the CDR3 DNA reads TGTGCCAGCAGCTTAGGGACGGGAACTAACTATGGCTACACCTTC. Its protein is CASSLGTGTNYGYTF.

This clone was recorded only once. The V call is TRBV3-1 (or the pseudogene TRBV3-2), the J call TRBJ2-2, with D possibly being TRBD2 (5 bases). The CDR3 runs to 15 residues. The germline V and J ends were trimmed by 4 bases and 6 bases, with 15 bases remaining between them. Germline V gene sequence: CDR1 LGHDT, CDR2 YNNKEL (reference sequence). As DNA, the CDR3 is TGTGCCAGCAGCCCCAGCGGCGCTGGGGCCGGGGAGCTGTTTTTT. Translation: CASSPSGAGAGELFF.

The rearrangement uses TRBV2 and TRBJ1-4; maybe TRBD1 (5 bases). CDR1 is SNHLY and CDR2 is FYNNEI in the germline V gene. With 6 bases removed from V and 5 bases from J, the gap between germline ends came to 13 bases. There are 14 residues in the CDR3. CDR3 sequence (DNA): TGTGCCAGCAGGGTGATGGGGGGAAATGAAAAACTGTTTTTT. Encoded protein: CASRVMGGNEKLFF.